The 4 T cell receptor beta chains below all came from one sample that was sequenced in a study of T-cell memory formation after mild COVID-19. TCRdb ran MiXCR on the 5' RACE reads and lists one entry per CDR3 protein. Among around 200,000 distinct CDR3 sequences listed, 16% were seen once. What was sequenced was PBMCs or a T cell subset sorted from them (not recorded which). All receptors derive from an adult woman who had mild COVID-19 (a few samples of this study predate the infection). Cell type and time point are not known.

J is TRBJ2-5 and V is TRBV7-2; D is perhaps TRBD1 or TRBD2 (6 bases each). Germline CDR1 and CDR2: SGHTA and FQGNSA. Trimming removed 6 bases at V and 6 bases at J, with 17 bases between. The CDR3 is 14 residues long. CDR3 region: CASRGLGQLQTQYF. The CDR3 nucleotides are TGTGCCAGCAGGGGACTCGGACAGTTGCAGACCCAGTACTTC.

This chain links TRBV29-1 with TRBJ2-7, with D perhaps given as TRBD1 or TRBD2 (5 bases each). CDR3 length equals 12 residues. The germline V gene encodes CDR1 SQVTM and CDR2 ANQGSEA. V was pared by 8 bases and J by 3 bases, with 14 bases between. The CDR3 DNA reads as TGCAGCACCAATGGTGGGGGCTACGAGCAGTACTTC. Protein sequence: CSTNGGGYEQYF.

The V gene is TRBV5-5, the J gene TRBJ2-5; 7 positions match TRBD2. The CDR3 contains 15 residues. Germline trimming cut 2 bases from V and 0 bases from J; bases unmatched to any gene: 4. The germline V gene has CDR1 SGHKS and CDR2 YYEKEE (reference sequence). CDR3 DNA: TGTGCCAGCAGCTTCCTCGGGGGGTACCAAGAGACCCAGTACTTC. Translating it yields CASSFLGGYQETQYF.

The chain uses TRBV10-3 and TRBJ1-4; D is undetermined. V lost 3 bases and J 11 bases, leaving 10 bases between the germline ends. Germline V gene data show CDR1 as ENHRY and CDR2 as SYGVKD. This CDR3 region has 12 residues. The CDR3 loop is CAISDLEAKLFF. CDR3 nucleotides: TGTGCCATCAGTGACCTCGAGGCGAAACTGTTTTTT.